A selection of T cell receptor beta chains follows, all from one sample in a study of T cells in Graves' hyperthyroidism and ophthalmopathy. TCRdb fed the multiplex PCR reads into MiXCR, producing one record per CDR3 protein. The repertoire includes about 290,000 distinct CDR3 sequences, roughly an eighth of them detected once, and around 8% sits in the top ten. Sequenced material: blood. Every receptor here comes from a woman in her thirties or forties with Graves' hyperthyroidism. Each CDR3 is given with its conserved first and last residue. A D gene is named only where the DNA matches it firmly. Clone size is not always given. Where it is, it says once, few, many or a class for expanded clones.

J gene: TRBJ2-7
D gene: .
clone size: many
V gene: TRBV28
CDR3 DNA: TGTGCCAGCAGCCTCCCGGTGGGGGCAGGAGACTCCTACGAGCAGTACTTC
CDR3 protein: CASSLPVGAGDSYEQYF

J gene: TRBJ1-3
D gene: .
clone size: .
V gene: TRBV6-1
CDR3 DNA: TGTGCCAGCAGTTCTTCCTTCTCTTTTTCGTCTGGAAACACCATATATTTT
CDR3 protein: CASSSSFSFSSGNTIYF

J gene: TRBJ1-4
D gene: TRBD1
clone size: .
V gene: TRBV19
CDR3 DNA: TGTGCCAGTAGTTCACAGGGGATACGGGCAACTAATGAAAAACTGTTTTTT
CDR3 protein: CASSSQGIRATNEKLFF

J gene: TRBJ1-5
D gene: .
clone size: many
V gene: TRBV19
CDR3 DNA: TGTGCCAGTAAGTCCAGGGAGGAACATCAGCCCCAGCATTTT
CDR3 protein: CASKSREEHQPQHF

J gene: TRBJ2-1
D gene: TRBD1
clone size: many
V gene: TRBV28
CDR3 DNA: TGTGCCAGCAGTTTATCACAGGGGTGGAATGAGCAGTTCTTC
CDR3 protein: CASSLSQGWNEQFF

J gene: TRBJ1-1
D gene: .
clone size: many
V gene: TRBV12-3/TRBV12-4
CDR3 DNA: TGTGCCAGCAGTTTATTGGGGGGGGCCGGCACTGAAGCTTTCTTT
CDR3 protein: CASSLLGGAGTEAFF

J gene: TRBJ2-7
D gene: .
clone size: many
V gene: TRBV5-1
CDR3 DNA: TGCGCCAGCAGCGTACAGGTTTCCTCCTACGAGCAGTACTTC
CDR3 protein: CASSVQVSSYEQYF

J gene: TRBJ2-5
D gene: TRBD1
clone size: .
V gene: TRBV27
CDR3 DNA: TGTGCCAGCTCCCAGGGGACAGGGGGCGTCGGGACCCAGTACTTC
CDR3 protein: CASSQGTGGVGTQYF

J gene: TRBJ2-2
D gene: .
clone size: many
V gene: TRBV11-3
CDR3 DNA: TGTGCCAGCAGCTTGATGAGGGATTCCGGGGAGCTGTTTTTT
CDR3 protein: CASSLMRDSGELFF

J gene: TRBJ2-1
D gene: .
clone size: .
V gene: TRBV28
CDR3 DNA: TGTGCCAGCAGTACTTCCGGGGGAATAGAGCAGTTCTTC
CDR3 protein: CASSTSGGIEQFF

J gene: TRBJ2-2
D gene: TRBD2
clone size: .
V gene: TRBV27
CDR3 DNA: TGTGCCAGCAGTTCCGGGACTAGGGGCACCGGGGAGCTGTTTTTT
CDR3 protein: CASSSGTRGTGELFF

J gene: TRBJ1-5
D gene: .
clone size: many
V gene: TRBV7-9
CDR3 DNA: TGTGCCAGCAGCCAATCGGGACAGCCCCAGCATTTT
CDR3 protein: CASSQSGQPQHF

J gene: TRBJ2-3
D gene: TRBD2
clone size: many
V gene: TRBV7-9
CDR3 DNA: TGTGCCAGCAGAGCGACTAGCGGGAGCACAGATACGCAGTATTTT
CDR3 protein: CASRATSGSTDTQYF

J gene: TRBJ1-3
D gene: .
clone size: medium-sized
V gene: TRBV12-3/TRBV12-4
CDR3 DNA: TGTGCCAGCAGACCCGGGACGGACTCTGGAAACACCATATATTTT
CDR3 protein: CASRPGTDSGNTIYF

J gene: TRBJ1-5
D gene: .
clone size: many
V gene: TRBV2
CDR3 DNA: TGTGCAGACGGACCTCAGGGCGATCAGCCCCAGCATTTT
CDR3 protein: CADGPQGDQPQHF

J gene: TRBJ2-3
D gene: .
clone size: .
V gene: TRBV12-3/TRBV12-4
CDR3 DNA: TGTGCCAGCAGTCCCTGGAGCGCCAGCACACATACGCAGTATTTT
CDR3 protein: CASSPWSASTHTQYF

J gene: TRBJ1-2
D gene: TRBD1
clone size: few
V gene: TRBV19
CDR3 DNA: TGTGCCAGTAGTATGAGACGGACAGGAGCATATGGCTACACCTTC
CDR3 protein: CASSMRRTGAYGYTF

J gene: TRBJ1-1
D gene: .
clone size: many
V gene: TRBV19
CDR3 DNA: TGTGCCAGTCGGGGGTGGCGTGAAGCTTTCTTT
CDR3 protein: CASRGWREAFF

J gene: TRBJ2-1
D gene: TRBD2
clone size: many
V gene: TRBV20-1
CDR3 DNA: TGCAGTGCTAGAAATAGAGCGGGAAGACGCTCCTACAATGAGCAGTTCTTC
CDR3 protein: CSARNRAGRRSYNEQFF

J gene: TRBJ1-1
D gene: TRBD1
clone size: few
V gene: TRBV5-4
CDR3 DNA: TGTGCCAGCAGACGGCGGGACAGCCCTCCGAACACTGAAGCTTTCTTT
CDR3 protein: CASRRRDSPPNTEAFF

J gene: TRBJ1-5
D gene: .
clone size: many
V gene: TRBV10-3
CDR3 DNA: TGTGCCACCGGAACGGTCACGAACAATCAGCCCCAGCATTTT
CDR3 protein: CATGTVTNNQPQHF

J gene: TRBJ2-3
D gene: TRBD1
clone size: few
V gene: TRBV5-8
CDR3 DNA: TGTGCCAGCAGCCCAACCTTGGTACAGGGGGCAGATACGCAGTATTTT
CDR3 protein: CASSPTLVQGADTQYF